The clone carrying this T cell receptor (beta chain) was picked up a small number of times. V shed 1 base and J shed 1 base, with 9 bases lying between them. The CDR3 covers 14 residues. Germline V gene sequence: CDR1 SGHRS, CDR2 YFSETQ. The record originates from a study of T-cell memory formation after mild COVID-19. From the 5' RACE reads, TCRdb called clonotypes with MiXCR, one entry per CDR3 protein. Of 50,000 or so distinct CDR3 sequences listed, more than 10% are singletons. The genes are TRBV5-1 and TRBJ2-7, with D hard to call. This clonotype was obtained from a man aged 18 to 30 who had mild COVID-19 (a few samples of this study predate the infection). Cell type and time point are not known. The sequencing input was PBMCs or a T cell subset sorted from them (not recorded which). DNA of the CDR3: TGCGCCAGCAGCTTGACAGTTTCTTCCTACGAGCAGTACTTC. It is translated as CASSLTVSSYEQYF.